Presented here are 27 T cell receptor beta chains from one specimen sequenced in a study of blood T cell repertoires in COVID-19. Profiled with immunoSEQ multiplex PCR; TCRdb holds only in-frame clones, not every one. The profile shows tens of thousands of clones, around four fifths of them singletons. The sample was peripheral blood. Source of these receptors: a man between 65 and 85 years old with acute or convalescent COVID-19.

The chain combines TRBV20-1 with TRBJ2-7, with 9 bases aligning to TRBD2. V lost 3 bases, J lost 1 base, and 7 bases stayed unmatched. From germline, CDR1 is DFQATT and CDR2 SNEGSKA (reference sequence). CDR3 length equals 15 residues. The CDR3 sequence is CSASPQRGASYEQYF. For the CDR3, the DNA is TGCAGTGCTAGTCCCCAGCGGGGGGCATCCTACGAGCAGTACTTC.

The CDR3 nucleotides read TGTGCCAGCAGCCAAGAAGCTATCTATGGCTACACCTTC. It yields the protein CASSQEAIYGYTF. The chain employs TRBV3-1 (or the pseudogene TRBV3-2) and TRBJ1-2; D uncertain. CDR1 LGHDT and CDR2 YNNKEL come from the germline V gene (reference sequence). The V end lost 0 bases, the J end lost 4 bases, and 6 bases lay between the germline ends. CDR3 size: 13 residues.

This clone was observed a few times. The V call is TRBV7-9, the J call TRBJ2-7; D might be TRBD1 (6 bases). Germline CDR1 reads SEHNR; CDR2 reads FQNEAQ (reference sequence). V was trimmed by 4 bases and J by 0 bases, leaving 13 bases between them. The length of the CDR3 is 15 residues. The DNA of the CDR3 is TGTGCCAGCAGCTCGCCAGGACAGTTCTCCTACGAGCAGTACTTC. Its translation: CASSSPGQFSYEQYF.

This clone was detected once. The chain has TRBV7-2 and TRBJ2-5; 10 positions agree with TRBD2. CDR3 size: 16 residues. Germline V gives CDR1 SGHTA, CDR2 FQGNSA. V was clipped by 0 bases and J by 2 bases; unmatched bases: 3. In DNA form, the CDR3 reads TGTGCCAGCAGCTTAGCGGGTAGCGGGGGGCAAGAGACCCAGTACTTC. Translation gives CASSLAGSGGQETQYF.

This chain uses TRBV20-1 with TRBJ2-5; 7 bases agree with TRBD2. Trimming at V came to 7 bases and at J to 5 bases, leaving 4 bases not matched to a gene. Germline-derived CDR1 and CDR2 are DFQATT and SNEGSKA (reference sequence). The CDR3 has 11 residues. CDR3 region: CSGGGSETQYF. CDR3 bases: TGCAGTGGGGGGGGGAGTGAGACCCAGTACTTC.

The chain has TRBV3-1 (or the pseudogene TRBV3-2) and TRBJ2-7; D is ambiguous. The CDR3 has 12 residues. V was shortened by 0 bases and J by 9 bases, with 9 bases between the two germline ends. CDR1 is LGHDT, CDR2 YNNKEL, per germline (reference sequence). Here the CDR3 reads CASSQDERRQYF. The CDR3, as DNA: TGTGCCAGCAGCCAAGATGAGAGAAGGCAGTACTTC.

This chain connects TRBV7-8 to TRBJ2-3; 12 bases match TRBD2. The CDR3 is made up of 16 amino acids. V trimming: 2 bases; J trimming: 5 bases; junction bases outside the gene matches: 5. Germline loops: CDR1 SGHVS, CDR2 FQNEAQ. The CDR3 here is CASSLPSGGDGDTQYF. In DNA, the CDR3 is TGTGCCAGCAGCTTACCTAGCGGGGGGGACGGAGATACGCAGTATTTT. Full variable domain (missing parts from reference TRBV7-8 and TRBJ2-3): GAGVSQSPRYKVAKRGQDVALRCDPISGHVSLFWYQQALGQGPEFLTYFQNEAQLDKSGLPSDRFFAERPEGSVSTLKIQRTQQEDSAVYLCASSLPSGGDGDTQYFGPGTRLTVL.

V gene TRBV19 combines with J gene TRBJ1-5; a weak D match, TRBD1 (5 bases). V was clipped by 3 bases and J by 5 bases, with 11 bases between them. The germline V gene has CDR1 LNHDA and CDR2 SQIVND (reference sequence). The CDR3 sequence is 14 residues long. CDR3 amino acids: CASSISGGDQPQHF. CDR3 bases: TGTGCCAGTAGTATTTCGGGGGGAGATCAGCCCCAGCATTTT. The variable domain in full, completed from reference TRBV19 and TRBJ1-5, reads DGGITQSPKYLFRKEGQNVTLSCEQNLNHDAMYWYRQDPGQGLRLIYYSQIVNDFQKGDIAEGYSVSREKKESFPLTVTSAQKNPTAFYLCASSISGGDQPQHFGDGTRLSIL.

The chain couples TRBV28 to TRBJ2-5; 10 bases line up with TRBD1. Germline CDR1 is MDHEN and CDR2 is SYDVKM. The CDR3 consists of 17 residues. Germline trimming cut 2 bases from V and 0 bases from J; bases unmatched to any gene: 6. The DNA of the CDR3 is TGTGCCAGCAGTTTAGGGACAGGGGCCCTATACCAAGAGACCCAGTACTTC. It is translated as CASSLGTGALYQETQYF.

The chain uses TRBV20-1 and TRBJ2-7; 7 nucleotides match TRBD1. Germline CDR1 and CDR2: DFQATT and SNEGSKA (reference sequence). This CDR3 has 14 residues. With 5 bases clipped from V and 7 bases from J, the junction kept 14 bases outside the gene matches. The CDR3 sequence: CSARAPVGGHEQYF. The CDR3 bases are TGCAGTGCTCGTGCGCCGGTAGGGGGCCATGAGCAGTACTTC.

The genes are TRBV5-1 and TRBJ2-3; a weak D match, TRBD2 (6 bases). V lost 0 bases to trimming and J lost 0 bases, with 11 bases between them. This CDR3 is built from 16 residues. The germline V gene encodes CDR1 SGHRS and CDR2 YFSETQ. The CDR3 nucleotides are TGCGCCAGCAGCTTGGGCAATAGCGGAAGCACAGATACGCAGTATTTT. Its translation is CASSLGNSGSTDTQYF.

The J gene is TRBJ1-5, the V gene TRBV5-6; TRBD1 aligns across 9 bases. This CDR3 comprises 14 residues. Germline assignment: CDR1 SGHDT and CDR2 YYEEEE. The junction had 4 bases not matched to a gene; V was cut back by 3 bases and J by 6 bases. The DNA of the CDR3 is TGTGCCAGCAGCTCGGGACAGGGCGGTCAGCCCCAGCATTTT. This sequence encodes CASSSGQGGQPQHF.

V and J are TRBV24-1 and TRBJ1-5, with unresolved D. The germline gives CDR1 KGHDR, CDR2 SFDVKD. The CDR3 covers 16 residues. V dropped 4 bases and J dropped 7 bases, with 19 bases sitting between them. CDR3 DNA sequence: TGTGCCACCAGTGACCTACAACCGGGAAGAGGGCAGCCCCAGCATTTT. The encoded protein is CATSDLQPGRGQPQHF.

CDR3 protein: CASSVRGVGPTQYF. The CDR3 DNA reads as TGTGCCAGCAGCGTGCGGGGGGTCGGCCCGACCCAGTACTTC. The V call is TRBV3-1 (or the pseudogene TRBV3-2), the J call TRBJ2-5, with TRBD2 identical over 8 bases. The CDR3 contains 14 residues. Germline V CDR1 and CDR2: LGHDT, YNNKEL (reference sequence). J gave up 7 bases and V 5 bases, and 9 bases lay outside the gene matches.

The chain joins TRBV5-1 to TRBJ2-7, with D perhaps TRBD1 (6 bases). The V end was cut by 5 bases, the J end by 0 bases, with 12 bases between. CDR3 length: 14 amino acids. Germline V gene sequence: CDR1 SGHRS, CDR2 YFSETQ. The CDR3 sequence: CASRATGSSYEQYF. CDR3 coding DNA: TGCGCCAGCAGGGCGACAGGCTCCTCCTACGAGCAGTACTTC.

The chain recombines TRBV19 with TRBJ2-7, with TRBD1 as a possible D gene (5 bases). CDR1 is LNHDA and CDR2 is SQIVND in the germline V gene (reference sequence). The CDR3 has 16 residues. V gave up 3 bases and J gave up 1 base, with 16 bases separating them. CDR3 in DNA: TGTGCCAGTAGTATTGGAAGCAGGGATATTTCCTACGAGCAGTACTTC. Its protein is CASSIGSRDISYEQYF.

V and J are TRBV6-2 or TRBV6-3 and TRBJ2-5; TRBD2 agrees at 10 bases. The CDR3 loop spans 15 amino acids. Germline assignment: CDR1 MNHEY and CDR2 SVGEGT. Trimming at V came to 4 bases and at J to 5 bases, leaving 7 bases not matched to a gene. As DNA, the CDR3 is TGTGCCAGCAGTTTGATGACAGCGGGAGGGGAGACCCAGTACTTC. Protein sequence: CASSLMTAGGETQYF.

J is TRBJ2-7 and V is TRBV11-2; a weak D match, TRBD1 (5 bases). This CDR3 spans 15 amino acids. V shed 1 base and J shed 0 bases, with 10 bases lying between them. Germline assignment: CDR1 SGHAT and CDR2 FQNNGV. This CDR3 reads CASSLGQGVSYEQYF. The CDR3 nucleotides read TGTGCCAGCAGCTTAGGGCAGGGTGTCTCCTACGAGCAGTACTTC.

This chain links TRBV6-6 with TRBJ2-3, with 8 bases aligning to TRBD2. The germline gives CDR1 MNHNY, CDR2 SVGAGI (reference sequence). There are 13 residues in the CDR3. With 8 bases clipped from V and 3 bases from J, the junction kept 4 bases outside the gene matches. The CDR3 sequence: CASSGLATDTQYF. The DNA for the CDR3 is TGTGCCAGCTCCGGACTAGCAACAGATACGCAGTATTTT.

The J gene is TRBJ2-1, the V gene TRBV6-5; no definite D call. This CDR3 has 11 amino acids. Trimming shortened V by 5 bases and J by 8 bases, and 7 bases separated the two germline ends. The germline V gene has CDR1 MNHEY and CDR2 SVGAGI. The CDR3 DNA follows: TGTGCCAGCAGTCCCATTGATGAGCAGTTCTTC. This encodes CASSPIDEQFF.

The table lists this clone with a count of one. V usage is TRBV4-1 and J usage is TRBJ2-2; 10 bases align to TRBD2. CDR1 is MGHRA and CDR2 is YSYEKL in the germline V gene. V lost 4 bases to trimming and J lost 3 bases; unmatched junction nucleotides: 8. The CDR3 totals 17 residues. DNA for the CDR3: TGCGCCAGCAGCCCCCGGGCTAGCGGGGGATACACCGGGGAGCTGTTTTTT. Its protein product is CASSPRASGGYTGELFF.

The chain is built from TRBV5-4 and TRBJ2-2; the match to TRBD2 covers 8 bases. CDR3 length equals 16 residues. V lost 3 bases to trimming and J lost 1 base; unmatched junction nucleotides: 5. Germline V gives CDR1 SGHNT, CDR2 YYREEE (reference sequence). CDR3: CASSSAGGRNTGELFF. DNA of the CDR3: TGTGCCAGCAGCTCCGCGGGGGGCCGGAACACCGGGGAGCTGTTTTTT.

This sequence joins TRBV6-1 and TRBJ1-5; tentative D call: TRBD1 (5 bases). The germline CDR1 and CDR2 sequences are MNHNS and SASEGT. The length of the CDR3 is 16 residues. V lost 3 bases to trimming and J lost 0 bases, with 12 bases between them. CDR3 sequence: CASSDFRGFSNQPQHF. DNA for the CDR3: TGTGCCAGCAGTGATTTCCGGGGGTTTAGCAATCAGCCCCAGCATTTT.

The chain links TRBV19 to TRBJ2-7; D is unclear. Germline V gene sequence: CDR1 LNHDA, CDR2 SQIVND (reference sequence). V gave up 3 bases and J gave up 3 bases, with 6 bases separating them. This CDR3 has 12 residues. This CDR3 reads CASSIPGYEQYF. CDR3 in DNA: TGTGCCAGTAGTATCCCGGGCTACGAGCAGTACTTC.

The genes are TRBV18 and TRBJ2-2; TRBD2 matches 10 bases. The trim removed 1 base at V and 7 bases at J, leaving 3 bases unmatched. The CDR3 totals 15 residues. Germline CDR1 KGHSH, CDR2 LQKENI. CDR3 in DNA: TGTGCCAGCTCACCACGGACTAGCGGTATCGGGGAGCTGTTTTTT. Translating it yields CASSPRTSGIGELFF.

The J gene is TRBJ1-6, the V gene TRBV6-5; 7 bases agree with TRBD1. The germline V gene has CDR1 MNHEY and CDR2 SVGAGI. J gave up 3 bases and V 6 bases, and 5 bases lay outside the gene matches. The length of the CDR3 is 15 residues. CDR3 sequence (DNA): TGTGCCAGCAGAACGGGACAGAACTATAATTCACCCCTCCACTTT. Protein product: CASRTGQNYNSPLHF.

This clone occurred a few times. The gene calls are TRBV9 and TRBJ2-7, with a weak D call TRBD2 (5 bases). The CDR3 is 15 amino acids. Trimming pared 4 bases from V and 4 bases from J, leaving 18 bases between. Germline V gene data show CDR1 as SGDLS and CDR2 as YYNGEE. CDR3 sequence reads: CASSPRGANRYEQYF. The DNA for the CDR3 is TGTGCCAGCAGCCCCCGGGGTGCAAATAGGTACGAGCAGTACTTC. Full variable domain (missing parts from reference TRBV9 and TRBJ2-7): DSGVTQTPKHLITATGQRVTLRCSPRSGDLSVYWYQQSLDQGLQFLIQYYNGEERAKGNILERFSAQQFPDLHSELNLSSLELGDSALYFCASSPRGANRYEQYFGPGTRLTVT.